This T cell receptor beta chain was identified during a study of breast tumors, draining lymph nodes, adjacent tissues. Whole-study findings and limits: The data were judged consistent with most tumor T cells coming from lymph node and expanding in tumor. Luminal-like breast cancer showed significantly greater tumor-nontumor repertoire similarity than basal-like breast cancer did. Tumor repertoires ranked between lymph nodes and nontumor tissue in diversity, with V and J gene preferences.

There are many counts of this clonotype. Its antigen is currently unknown. The CDR3 totals 14 residues. Germline V lookup: CDR1 DFQATT, CDR2 SNEGSKA (reference sequence). Trimming left V 4 bases short and J 0 bases short, with 12 bases between. The lymph nodes were axillary draining lymph nodes from breast cancer patients. MiXCR, applied by TCRdb to the multiplex PCR reads, yields one record per CDR3 protein. The sample records 180,000 or so distinct CDR3 sequences, around 29% being singletons. The sequencing sample was made of axillary lymph node tissue. The origin of this receptor is a female donor with breast cancer. Some clones in this sample may be carry-over from other donors' samples. V is TRBV20-1 and J is TRBJ1-2, with D possibly matching TRBD1 (6 bases). DNA of the CDR3: TGCAGTGCTAAAGGGGGGAAGGCTAACTATGGCTACACCTTC. Protein: CSAKGGKANYGYTF.